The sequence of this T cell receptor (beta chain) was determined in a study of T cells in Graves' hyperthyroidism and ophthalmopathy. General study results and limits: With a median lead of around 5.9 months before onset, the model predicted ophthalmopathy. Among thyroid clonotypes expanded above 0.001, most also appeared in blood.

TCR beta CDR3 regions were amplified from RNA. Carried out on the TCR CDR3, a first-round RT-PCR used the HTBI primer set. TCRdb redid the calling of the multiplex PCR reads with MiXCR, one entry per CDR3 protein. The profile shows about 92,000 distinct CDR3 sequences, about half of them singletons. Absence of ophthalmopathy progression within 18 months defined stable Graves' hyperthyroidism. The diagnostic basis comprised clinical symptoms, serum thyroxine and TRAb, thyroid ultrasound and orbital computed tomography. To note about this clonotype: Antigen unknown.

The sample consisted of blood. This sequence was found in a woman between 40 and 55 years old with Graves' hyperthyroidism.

CDR3 sequence (DNA): TGTGCCAGCAGCCTCGGGGGACACATCAATGAAAAACTGTTTTTT. It is translated as CASSLGGHINEKLFF. The chain joins TRBV7-2 to TRBJ1-4; the D gene is possibly TRBD1 (6 bases). Trimming left V 5 bases short and J 5 bases short, with 15 bases between. The CDR3 has 15 residues. Germline V gene lookup returns CDR1 SGHTA and CDR2 FQGNSA.